A selection of T cell receptor beta chains follows, all from one sample in a study of tumor-infiltrating lymphocytes in glioblastoma multiforme. In TCRdb, the multiplex PCR reads were re-called with MiXCR into one record per CDR3 protein. The sample has 7,000 to 9,500 distinct CDR3 sequences, 74% seen once. Sequenced: brain tumor tissue. Receptors were obtained from a male donor with glioblastoma. Both conserved end residues are part of each CDR3. Each record gives: J gene, clone size, D gene, V gene, CDR3 protein, CDR3 DNA. D genes are given only for firm matches. Part of the rows lack a size; the others show once, few, many or a class for expanded clones.

TRBJ2-7	many	.	TRBV4-1	CASSQDGVGAGEQYF	TGCGCCAGCAGCCAAGATGGAGTAGGCGCGGGCGAGCAGTACTTC
TRBJ2-2	once	TRBD2	TRBV11-2	CASTTSFGQGLAVNTRELFF	TGTGCTAGCACCACCTCATTCGGCCAAGGGCTAGCGGTAAACACCAGGGAGCTGTTTTTT
TRBJ2-5	.	TRBD2	TRBV11-2	CPSIFSGTSKGTQYF	TGTCCCAGCATCTTTAGCGGGACTAGCAAAGGAACCCAGTACTTC
TRBJ1-4	.	.	TRBV5-6	CASSFYGRGPSSNEKLFF	TGTGCCAGCAGCTTTTATGGGAGGGGTCCTTCCTCCAATGAAAAACTGTTTTTT
TRBJ2-7	.	TRBD2	TRBV20-1	CSARLGGTRGVEQYF	TGCAGTGCTAGATTGGGAGGGACTAGAGGGGTTGAGCAGTACTTC
TRBJ2-6	.	TRBD1	TRBV20-1	CSASSQTRTGGSGANVLTF	TGCAGTGCATCATCACAAACGCGGACAGGGGGTTCTGGGGCCAACGTCCTGACTTTC
TRBJ2-7	.	.	TRBV7-9	CASSVLVGVEYEQYF	TGTGCCAGCAGCGTATTAGTGGGAGTTGAATACGAGCAGTACTTC
TRBJ2-3	.	.	TRBV11-2	CASGTHVGARGPQYF	TGTGCCAGCGGCACTCATGTGGGGGCGCGAGGACCGCAGTATTTT
TRBJ2-7	.	.	TRBV11-2	CASSLGWWNEQYF	TGTGCCAGCAGCTTAGGTTGGTGGAATGAGCAGTACTTC
TRBJ1-2	few	.	TRBV5-6	CASSLVAVYYGYTF	TGTGCCAGCAGCTTGGTCGCGGTTTACTATGGCTACACCTTC
TRBJ2-5	.	.	TRBV20-1	CSARAGAPQETQYF	TGCAGTGCTAGAGCGGGGGCTCCACAAGAGACCCAGTACTTC
TRBJ1-2	medium-sized	TRBD1	TRBV29-1	CSARQGAFGYTF	TGCAGCGCCCGACAGGGGGCTTTTGGCTACACCTTC
TRBJ2-7	.	.	TRBV11-3	CASSLDLSYEQYF	TGTGCCAGCAGCTTAGATCTTTCCTACGAGCAGTACTTC
TRBJ2-1	.	.	TRBV20-1	CSAPGTECNEQFF	TGCAGTGCCCCCGGGACTGAATGCAATGAGCAGTTCTTC
TRBJ2-1	.	TRBD2	TRBV6-2/TRBV6-3	CASSLTSGRFNEQFF	TGTGCCAGCAGTCTTACTAGCGGGAGGTTCAATGAGCAGTTCTTC
TRBJ2-5	.	.	TRBV11-2	CASRTVQVTQYF	TGTGCCAGCAGGACAGTTCAAGTGACCCAGTACTTC
TRBJ2-7	.	.	TRBV11-2	CASIFSSLALYNQYF	TGTGCCAGCATCTTCTCTAGCCTAGCACTATACAACCAGTACTTC
TRBJ2-7	.	TRBD2	TRBV20-1	CSARNLAEKWEQYF	TGCAGTGCTAGAAACCTAGCGGAAAAGTGGGAACAATACTTC
TRBJ2-3	.	.	TRBV11-2	CASSYRAQKGDTQYF	TGTGCCAGCAGCTACCGGGCTCAGAAGGGAGATACGCAGTATTTT
TRBJ2-5	.	TRBD1	TRBV6-6	CASSYGTGVTQYF	TGTGCCAGCAGTTACGGGACAGGAGTGACCCAGTACTTC
TRBJ1-6	.	.	TRBV4-1	CASKSLASGVSPLHF	TGCGCCAGCAAAAGCCTGGCATCTGGGGTTTCGCCCCTCCACTTT
TRBJ2-7	.	.	TRBV29-1	CSVEAGRSGEQYF	TGCAGCGTTGAAGCTGGCAGGTCGGGGGAACAGTACTTC
TRBJ1-1	.	.	TRBV11-2	CASSLAIWAGTEAFF	TGTGCCAGCAGCTTAGCCATTTGGGCGGGCACTGAAGCTTTCTTT
TRBJ1-5	once	.	TRBV20-1	CSARQVLSNQPQHF	TGCAGTGCTAGACAGGTCCTTAGCAATCAGCCCCAGCATTTT
TRBJ1-4	once	.	TRBV6-5	CASSRARSEKLSF	TGTGCCAGCAGCCGGGCACGGAGTGAAAAACTGTCTTTC
TRBJ1-1	.	.	TRBV10-3	CAISESGAAEAFF	TGTGCCATAAGTGAGTCAGGGGCGGCTGAAGCTTTCTTT
TRBJ1-6	.	.	TRBV6-1	CASSEAKGHSPLHF	TGTGCCAGCAGTGAAGCGAAGGGCCATTCACCCCTCCACTTT
TRBJ2-7	.	TRBD2	TRBV20-1	CSARTSGDSYEQYF	TGCAGTGCTAGAACTAGCGGGGACTCCTACGAGCAGTACTTC
TRBJ2-5	.	TRBD2	TRBV20-1	CSARLAGGRETQYF	TGCAGTGCTAGACTAGCGGGAGGTCGGGAGACCCAGTACTTC
TRBJ2-3	.	TRBD2	TRBV5-6	CASSFGVAGFADTQYF	TGTGCCAGCAGCTTCGGAGTAGCGGGATTCGCAGATACGCAGTATTTT
TRBJ2-7	.	.	TRBV11-2	CASSIFKEQYF	TGTGCCAGTAGCATATTCAAAGAGCAGTACTTC
TRBJ2-4	.	TRBD1	TRBV6-9	CASSPYRGTTFLAKNIQYF	TGTGCCAGCAGTCCTTACAGGGGCACTACCTTTCTAGCCAAAAACATTCAGTACTTC
TRBJ2-5	.	.	TRBV20-1	CSARDFSEDGETQYF	TGCAGTGCTAGAGATTTCAGTGAGGATGGGGAGACCCAGTACTTC
TRBJ2-7	.	TRBD2	TRBV5-4	CASSWLSSGSSYEQYF	TGTGCCAGCAGCTGGCTATCCAGCGGGAGCTCCTACGAGCAGTACTTC
TRBJ1-5	.	.	TRBV10-3	CAISGGNSNQPQHF	TGTGCCATCAGTGGGGGAAATAGCAATCAGCCCCAGCATTTT
TRBJ1-1	.	.	TRBV11-2	CASSLARNIEAFF	TGTGCCAGCAGCTTAGCAAGGAACATTGAAGCTTTCTTT
TRBJ1-2	.	.	TRBV11-1	CARTDLRQANDYGYTF	TGTGCTAGGACGGATCTCAGACAGGCGAATGACTATGGCTACACCTTC
TRBJ1-1	.	.	TRBV5-5	CASTEGGRAFF	TGTGCCAGCACCGAAGGCGGGCGGGCTTTCTTT
TRBJ2-7	.	TRBD1	TRBV6-1	CASSELGGQGADEQYF	TGTGCCAGCAGTGAATTAGGGGGACAGGGGGCCGACGAGCAGTACTTC
TRBJ2-2	.	TRBD2	TRBV29-1	CSVVAGEVGELFF	TGCAGCGTTGTCGCGGGAGAGGTCGGGGAGCTGTTTTTT
TRBJ2-2	.	.	TRBV11-2	CASSLMEFTGELFF	TGTGCCAGCAGCTTAATGGAGTTCACCGGGGAGCTGTTTTTT
TRBJ2-1	once	TRBD2	TRBV20-1	CSAATSGTYNEQFF	TGCAGTGCTGCGACTAGCGGGACCTACAATGAGCAGTTCTTC
TRBJ2-5	few	TRBD1	TRBV6-1	CASSPTGAEETQYF	TGTGCCAGCAGTCCGACAGGGGCCGAGGAGACCCAGTACTTC
TRBJ2-2	few	TRBD1	TRBV11-2	CASGLDGTGDTGELFF	TGCGCCAGCGGCTTAGACGGGACAGGGGACACCGGGGAGCTGTTTTTT
TRBJ2-5	.	.	TRBV10-1	CAPERSLGETQYF	TGCGCCCCTGAGAGGTCCCTTGGGGAGACCCAGTACTTC
TRBJ2-1	.	TRBD1	TRBV11-1	CASSFDRGNEPFF	TGTGCCAGCAGCTTCGACAGGGGCAATGAGCCGTTCTTT